The 4 T cell receptor beta chains in this list originate from one sample, sequenced in a study of spatial heterogeneity in lung cancer. The time point: blood at routine non-recurrence follow-up after resection. Material for sequencing was whole RNA from tumor, nontumor lung or frozen PBMC, left unsorted. One entry per CDR3 protein results from TCRdb running MiXCR on the 5' RACE reads. The sample includes about 120,000 distinct CDR3 sequences, 12% of them seen just once. Sequences were derived from PBMCs, sampled at follow-up. The receptors here all came from a male donor with early-stage non-small cell lung cancer.

This clonotype came up a few times. The chain combines TRBV5-6 with TRBJ2-7, with D maybe TRBD1 (5 bases). V was shortened by 0 bases and J by 2 bases, with 15 bases between the two germline ends. The CDR3 consists of 16 residues. Germline-derived CDR1 and CDR2 are SGHDT and YYEEEE. This CDR3 reads CASSLGLAGIPYEQYF. The CDR3 region has the DNA TGTGCCAGCAGCTTGGGATTGGCAGGGATCCCCTACGAGCAGTACTTC. The full variable domain, its missing parts supplied by reference TRBV5-6 and TRBJ2-7, is DAGVTQSPTHLIKTRGQQVTLRCSPKSGHDTVSWYQQALGQGPQFIFQYYEEEERQRGNFPDRFSGHQFPNYSSELNVNALLLGDSALYLCASSLGLAGIPYEQYFGPGTRLTVT.

The table lists this clonotype with many counts. This chain links TRBV29-1 with TRBJ2-7, with 7 bases that match TRBD1. Per germline, CDR1 SQVTM and CDR2 ANQGSEA. V trimming: 4 bases; J trimming: 7 bases; junction bases outside the gene matches: 4. The CDR3 totals 11 residues. The CDR3 reads CSVAGTEEQYF. CDR3 DNA: TGCAGCGTTGCGGGGACAGAAGAGCAGTACTTC.

There are many counts of this clonotype. This rearrangement joins TRBV29-1 to TRBJ1-2; 7 nucleotides agree with TRBD1. The CDR3 is made up of 13 amino acids. The V gene's germline CDR1 is SQVTM and CDR2 ANQGSEA. V lost 3 bases to trimming and J lost 3 bases; unmatched junction nucleotides: 4. This chain's CDR3 is CSVDDRVDYGYTF. In nucleotides, the CDR3 is TGCAGCGTTGATGACAGGGTGGACTATGGCTACACCTTC.

In its sample, this clonotype was seen many times. V gene TRBV20-1 combines with J gene TRBJ2-7; possible D gene TRBD2, 7 bases. The CDR3 contains 17 residues. V lost 6 bases and J 2 bases, leaving 26 bases between the germline ends. Germline-derived CDR1 and CDR2 are DFQATT and SNEGSKA (reference sequence). The CDR3 sequence: CSARGAGRKNSTYEQYF. As DNA, the CDR3 is TGCAGTGCCCGGGGGGCGGGCCGAAAAAATAGCACCTACGAGCAGTACTTC.